This passage covers 20 T cell receptor beta chains from one sample sequenced in a study of T-cell reconstitution after alpha-beta-depleted transplantation in children (dated by TCRdb to between 2015 and 2016). Library prep was done by PCR. The sample was run on an Illumina HiSeq 2500. TCR libraries were prepared with molecular barcoding, using unique molecular identifiers to normalize TCRbeta repertoire quantification. In TCRdb, the public reads were trimmed at Q25 with fastp and aligned with MiXCR, with productive beta chains retained. Duplicate CDR3 protein sequences are folded into a single record with the most common DNA and genes. Across this sample there are 900,000 or so distinct CDR3 sequences, with about 16% seen only once. The biggest ten clones account for roughly 5% of the sample. Per the publication, the treatment or condition label means: allogeneic hematopoietic cell transplantation with graft depleted of TCRalphabeta T cells and CD19 B cells.

This sample comprised PBMCs, mostly from graft donor cells, obtained 360 days after TCRalphabeta/CD19-depleted stem cell transplant. The receptors stem from a male patient younger than 18 who had a stem cell transplant for acute lymphoblastic leukemia, so the T cells may come from the graft donor.

The J gene is TRBJ2-1, the V gene TRBV30; D ambiguous. From germline, CDR1 is GTSNPN and CDR2 SVGIG (reference sequence). The V gene lost 0 bases and the J gene lost 9 bases, with 6 bases spanning the gap. CDR3 size: 11 residues. CDR3 amino acids: CAWSVLLEQFF. In DNA form, the CDR3 reads TGTGCCTGGAGTGTACTGCTTGAGCAGTTCTTC.

The CDR3: CASSLEAAPNTEAFF. The CDR3 bases are TGTGCCAGCAGCTTAGAGGCAGCTCCGAACACTGAAGCTTTCTTT. V usage is TRBV11-2 and J usage is TRBJ1-1, with D unclear. This CDR3 contains 15 residues. Germline V gives CDR1 SGHAT, CDR2 FQNNGV. V was pared by 0 bases and J by 1 base, with 9 bases between.

Comments on this clonotype: A much larger clone differs from this one at a single base, so this may be a read error. The chain employs TRBV7-6 and TRBJ2-7; D may match TRBD1 or TRBD2 (5 bases each). The germline V gene encodes CDR1 SGHVS and CDR2 FNYEAQ. The CDR3 extends over 12 amino acids. Trimming stripped 7 bases from V and 2 bases from J, with 9 bases between. The CDR3 DNA is TGTGCCAGCATAGGGGACGCCTACGAGCAGTACTTC. This encodes CASIGDAYEQYF.

This clonotype has only a few counts. The chain combines TRBV5-1 with TRBJ1-1; 8 nucleotides match TRBD1. Germline V gene data show CDR1 as SGHRS and CDR2 as YFSETQ. Germline trimming cut 0 bases from V and 12 bases from J; bases unmatched to any gene: 4. This CDR3 spans 12 amino acids. CDR3 loop: CASSLGTGNPFF. In DNA, the CDR3 is TGCGCCAGCAGCTTGGGGACAGGGAACCCTTTCTTT.

The chain employs TRBV6-2 or TRBV6-3 and TRBJ2-1, with TRBD2 as a possible D gene (5 bases). The ends were cut back, 6 bases at V and 0 bases at J, with 12 bases in the middle. Germline-derived CDR1 and CDR2 are MNHEY and SVGEGT. CDR3 length equals 15 residues. The CDR3 nucleotides are TGTGCCAGCAGGACCGGGAAGAGCTCCTACAATGAGCAGTTCTTC. Translated, it gives CASRTGKSSYNEQFF.

This clonotype was picked up many times. The chain combines TRBV10-3 with TRBJ2-1; 13 bases are shared with TRBD2. Germline V CDR1 and CDR2: ENHRY, SYGVKD. CDR3 size: 15 residues. After removal of 4 bases from V and 6 bases from J, the junction contained 3 bases not matched to a gene. In DNA, the CDR3 is TGTGCCATCAGTGGACGGACTAGCGGGAGCAATGAGCAGTTCTTC. It is translated as CAISGRTSGSNEQFF.

This rearrangement joins TRBV3-1 to TRBJ2-7; 7 nucleotides match TRBD1. Germline V gives CDR1 LGHDT, CDR2 YNNKEL (reference sequence). Trimming took 2 bases from V and 1 from J; bases not matched to a gene: 5. CDR3 length: 15 amino acids. The CDR3 loop is CASSQTGQSSYEQYF. CDR3 DNA: TGTGCCAGCAGCCAAACGGGACAGTCGTCCTACGAGCAGTACTTC.

This clonotype was seen many times. V gene TRBV24-1 combines with J gene TRBJ2-1, with D perhaps matching TRBD2 (6 bases). Deletions cut 3 bases from V and 4 bases from J, with 15 bases between. The length of the CDR3 is 16 residues. Germline CDR1 and CDR2: KGHDR and SFDVKD. Here the CDR3 reads CATSDSSGEWYNEQFF. CDR3 coding DNA: TGTGCCACCAGTGATAGCTCGGGGGAGTGGTACAATGAGCAGTTCTTC.

This clonotype was counted a few times. The genes are TRBV7-2 and TRBJ2-5; 10 nucleotides match TRBD2. Per germline, CDR1 SGHTA and CDR2 FQGNSA. Trimming cost V 4 bases and J 3 bases; bases outside gene matches: 2. The CDR3 length is 14 residues. CDR3 sequence reads: CASSWTSGKETQYF. The CDR3 DNA reads as TGTGCCAGCAGCTGGACTAGCGGAAAAGAGACCCAGTACTTC. Full variable domain (missing parts from reference TRBV7-2 and TRBJ2-5): GAGVSQSPSNKVTEKGKDVELRCDPISGHTALYWYRQSLGQGLEFLIYFQGNSAPDKSGLPSDRFSAERTGGSVSTLTIQRTQQEDSAVYLCASSWTSGKETQYFGPGTRLLVL.

This clonotype was seen only a few times. V gene TRBV6-5 combines with J gene TRBJ1-2, with D maybe TRBD1 (6 bases). The CDR3 is made up of 15 amino acids. V was shortened by 0 bases and J by 5 bases, with 13 bases between the two germline ends. Germline assignment: CDR1 MNHEY and CDR2 SVGAGI. The CDR3 here is CASSYSSGEGYGYTF. CDR3 in DNA: TGTGCCAGCAGTTACTCGTCAGGGGAAGGATATGGCTACACCTTC.

The V gene is TRBV4-1, the J gene TRBJ2-1, with 14 bases aligning to TRBD2. Germline CDR1 MGHRA, CDR2 YSYEKL. This CDR3 has 17 residues. Germline trimming cut 0 bases from V and 8 bases from J; bases unmatched to any gene: 6. Here the CDR3 DNA reads TGCGCCAGCAGCCAAGATAGGACTAGCGGGAGGAGGGATGAGCAGTTCTTC. Translated, it gives CASSQDRTSGRRDEQFF.

In this sample, this clonotype turned up a few times. This chain uses TRBV5-1 with TRBJ2-7, with D perhaps matching TRBD1 (5 bases). The CDR3 spans 14 residues. CDR1 and CDR2 from the germline V gene are SGHRS and YFSETQ. V dropped 4 bases and J dropped 2 bases, with 13 bases sitting between them. Written as DNA, the CDR3 is TGCGCCAGCAGCGGACAACAGCTTACCTACGAGCAGTACTTC. Its translation: CASSGQQLTYEQYF.

This clonotype has at least ten counts. One end of the junction is discordant with germline, which a read error may explain. The chain employs TRBV5-1 and TRBJ1-2, with 7 bases fitting TRBD1. Per germline, CDR1 SGHRS and CDR2 YFSETQ. This CDR3 spans 14 amino acids. The CDR3 loop reads CASSPGQVNYGYTF. The CDR3 DNA reads TGTGCCAGCAGCCCCGGACAGGTCAACTATGGCTACACCTTC.

The genes are TRBV29-1 and TRBJ2-5, with D tentatively TRBD1 (6 bases). The V gene lost 3 bases and the J gene lost 1 base, with 9 bases spanning the gap. In germline, CDR1 is SQVTM, CDR2 ANQGSEA. This CDR3 has 13 residues. This chain's CDR3 is CSVDRGIQETQYF. The CDR3 DNA reads as TGCAGCGTTGATAGGGGGATCCAAGAGACCCAGTACTTC.

The chain joins TRBV29-1 to TRBJ2-1; 9 bases align to TRBD2. The germline CDR1 and CDR2 sequences are SQVTM and ANQGSEA. After removal of 4 bases from V and 5 bases from J, the junction contained 15 bases not matched to a gene. The CDR3 runs to 17 residues. The CDR3, as DNA: TGCAGCGTTGGTCCCCTAGCGGGATTTACGGCAAACAATGAGCAGTTCTTC. Protein sequence: CSVGPLAGFTANNEQFF.

This clonotype appeared a few times. V and J are TRBV20-1 and TRBJ2-7, with D possibly called TRBD1 or TRBD2 (5 bases each). This CDR3 contains 14 residues. Germline CDR1 DFQATT, CDR2 SNEGSKA (reference sequence). The CDR3, as DNA: TGCAGAAATATTACCGGGACGGTCTCCTACGAGCAGTACTTC. Translating gives CRNITGTVSYEQYF.

This sequence joins TRBV2 and TRBJ2-3; D is perhaps TRBD2 (7 bases). The CDR3 totals 11 residues. Germline CDR1 reads SNHLY; CDR2 reads FYNNEI. Trimming stripped 10 bases from V and 8 bases from J, with 13 bases between. CDR3 nucleotides: TGTGCCACACCACGGGGGGCTACGCAGTATTTT. Residues: CATPRGATQYF.

This clonotype has more than one count but fewer than ten. The J gene is TRBJ2-1, the V gene TRBV4-1; no clear D. This CDR3 contains 14 residues. From germline, CDR1 is MGHRA and CDR2 YSYEKL. V lost 0 bases and J 2 bases, leaving 5 bases between the germline ends. The CDR3 here is CASSQDRTYNEQFF. The CDR3 bases are TGCGCCAGCAGCCAAGATCGCACCTACAATGAGCAGTTCTTC.

This clonotype was seen repeatedly, ten times or more. The chain carries TRBV2 and TRBJ2-7, with 14 bases aligning to TRBD2. V was pared by 6 bases and J by 6 bases, with 22 bases of the junction left unmatched. The CDR3 has 20 residues. The germline V gene encodes CDR1 SNHLY and CDR2 FYNNEI. The CDR3 reads CASSQALGLAGGPKSGEQYF. The CDR3 DNA reads TGTGCCAGCAGCCAAGCCCTAGGACTAGCGGGAGGCCCTAAGTCGGGCGAGCAGTACTTC.

This clonotype was seen a few times. The chain employs TRBV20-1 and TRBJ2-1; 8 bases line up with TRBD2. Germline-derived CDR1 and CDR2 are DFQATT and SNEGSKA (reference sequence). The CDR3 has 19 amino acids. The V and J ends lost 1 base and 1 base, in that order; junction bases with no gene match: 15. The CDR3 region has the DNA TGCAGTGCTAGAGGGCTCGGGAGCGGGAGCTACATTTCCTACAATGAGCAGTTCTTC. As protein: CSARGLGSGSYISYNEQFF.